Listed here are 28 T cell receptor beta chains from one sample, sequenced in a study of blood T cell repertoires in COVID-19. This table comes from immunoSEQ multiplex PCR, and its TCRdb copy is limited to in-frame clones, with some not included. Altogether 450,000 to 500,000 clones are present, roughly 88% being singletons, with the ten largest covering 3% to 3.5%. Sequencing was done on a sample of peripheral blood. The receptors were sampled from a human donor in a cohort sampled during active COVID-19.

The chain is built from TRBV5-5 and TRBJ2-7, with 8 bases matching TRBD1. Trimming removed 2 bases from V and 5 bases from J; junction bases left unmatched: 6. Looked up from germline, CDR1 is SGHKS and CDR2 is YYEKEE (reference sequence). CDR3 length: 14 residues. The CDR3 DNA reads as TGTGCCAGCAGCTTACACGACAGGGGCAACGAGCAGTACTTC. Its translation is CASSLHDRGNEQYF.

The chain couples TRBV9 to TRBJ2-7, with a possible D match to TRBD2 (6 bases). This CDR3 has 14 amino acids. CDR1 and CDR2 from the germline V gene are SGDLS and YYNGEE. V shed 2 bases and J shed 3 bases, with 12 bases lying between them. This CDR3 reads CASSVEGRDYEQYF. The CDR3 coding sequence is TGTGCCAGCAGCGTGGAGGGACGGGACTACGAGCAGTACTTC.

The chain employs TRBV9 and TRBJ2-4, with 8 bases that match TRBD1. This CDR3 has 14 residues. Germline CDR1 reads SGDLS; CDR2 reads YYNGEE. The ends lost 3 bases at V and 6 bases at J; junction bases unmatched: 5. The CDR3 nucleotides read TGTGCCAGCAGCGCCGGGACAGGAGCAAACATTCAGTACTTC. It codes for CASSAGTGANIQYF.

The rearrangement joins TRBV9 to TRBJ2-7; 11 bases map to TRBD2. The CDR3 extends over 15 amino acids. Germline V CDR1 and CDR2: SGDLS, YYNGEE. The trim removed 5 bases at V and 1 base at J, leaving 5 bases unmatched. The CDR3 spells CASSSGTSGSYEQYF. As DNA, the CDR3 is TGTGCCAGCAGTTCCGGGACTAGCGGATCCTACGAGCAGTACTTC.

The chain has TRBV7-2 and TRBJ2-6; D is uncertain. V dropped 3 bases and J dropped 1 base, with 7 bases sitting between them. The CDR3 has 15 amino acids. Germline V gene data show CDR1 as SGHTA and CDR2 as FQGNSA. CDR3 residues: CASSFEVSGANVLTF. CDR3 nucleotides: TGTGCCAGCAGCTTTGAGGTATCTGGGGCCAACGTCCTGACTTTC.

This chain uses TRBV5-1 with TRBJ1-2; 10 nucleotides match TRBD1. The junction had 7 bases not matched to a gene; V was cut back by 4 bases and J by 4 bases. Germline CDR1 is SGHRS and CDR2 is YFSETQ. CDR3 size: 15 residues. The DNA for the CDR3 is TGCGCCAGCAGCACGACAGGGGGCGAGGGCTATGGCTACACCTTC. Encoded protein: CASSTTGGEGYGYTF.

V is TRBV10-1 and J is TRBJ1-2; TRBD1 matches at 8 bases. The CDR3 runs to 12 residues. With V trimmed by 6 bases and J by 10 bases, 7 bases remained unmatched. Per the germline V gene, CDR1 is WNHNN and CDR2 is SYGVQD (reference sequence). DNA of the CDR3: TGCGCCAGCAGCACGGACAGGGAGTACTACACCTTC. It codes for CASSTDREYYTF.

The chain has TRBV6-5 and TRBJ2-3, with D maybe TRBD2 (5 bases). This CDR3 has 15 amino acids. Germline V gene data show CDR1 as MNHEY and CDR2 as SVGAGI. The V end lost 6 bases, the J end lost 5 bases, and 18 bases lay between the germline ends. The DNA of the CDR3 is TGTGCCAGCAGGCCGCCTGAGGGCGCGGGAGATACGCAGTATTTT. Protein sequence: CASRPPEGAGDTQYF.

The genes are TRBV7-2 and TRBJ2-5; 8 bases agree with TRBD1. V lost 4 bases, J lost 2 bases, and 3 bases stayed unmatched. This CDR3 is built from 14 residues. In germline, CDR1 is SGHTA, CDR2 FQGNSA. The CDR3 sequence: CASSSQGAQETQYF. CDR3 nucleotide sequence: TGTGCCAGCAGCTCTCAGGGGGCACAAGAGACCCAGTACTTC.

The V call is TRBV7-8, the J call TRBJ1-2, with TRBD1 as a possible D gene (5 bases). The length of the CDR3 is 14 residues. V lost 5 bases to trimming and J lost 4 bases, with 14 bases between them. Germline V gene data show CDR1 as SGHVS and CDR2 as FQNEAQ. CDR3 in amino acids: CASSPTGEGYGYTF. CDR3 nucleotide sequence: TGTGCCAGCAGCCCGACGGGGGAAGGCTATGGCTACACCTTC.

V usage is TRBV10-3 and J usage is TRBJ2-1; 9 nucleotides align to TRBD2. This CDR3 region has 14 residues. Germline V gene lookup returns CDR1 ENHRY and CDR2 SYGVKD. V dropped 7 bases and J dropped 8; count of bases not matched to a gene: 9. The DNA for the CDR3 is TGTGCCATCACACCGGGACTAGCAGGCGATGAGCAGTTCTTC. Translation: CAITPGLAGDEQFF.

This rearrangement joins TRBV5-1 to TRBJ2-3, with a weak D call TRBD2 (6 bases). Germline CDR1 is SGHRS and CDR2 is YFSETQ. With 2 bases removed from V and 3 bases from J, the gap between germline ends came to 16 bases. The CDR3 contains 16 residues. CDR3 sequence: CASSFGGSGETDTQYF. CDR3 sequence (DNA): TGCGCCAGCAGCTTTGGGGGGAGTGGAGAGACAGATACGCAGTATTTT.

CDR3 coding DNA: TGTGCCAGCAGCTTGACGCCCGCGCGCGGTTCACCCCTCCACTTT. Protein sequence: CASSLTPARGSPLHF. The chain links TRBV5-5 to TRBJ1-6; D is uncertain. V gave up 1 base and J gave up 9 bases, with 14 bases separating them. The CDR3 length is 15 residues. The germline V gene encodes CDR1 SGHKS and CDR2 YYEKEE (reference sequence).

CDR3 DNA sequence: TGCAGCGACCTACTAGCGGGGAGTGGTACGCAGTATTTT. It codes for CSDLLAGSGTQYF. This rearrangement joins TRBV29-1 to TRBJ2-3; 10 bases line up with TRBD2. CDR1 is SQVTM and CDR2 is ANQGSEA in the germline V gene. J gave up 8 bases and V 7 bases, and 9 bases lay outside the gene matches. The CDR3 contains 13 residues.

To note about this clone: The sample has other DNA sequences that encode this CDR3 too. The chain is built from TRBV3-1 (or the pseudogene TRBV3-2) and TRBJ2-1, with 8 bases lining up with TRBD2. The CDR3 extends over 15 amino acids. Trimming cost V 1 base and J 3 bases; bases outside gene matches: 2. Germline V gene data show CDR1 as LGHDT and CDR2 as YNNKEL (reference sequence). The CDR3 loop reads CASSQVLADYNEQFF. CDR3 DNA sequence: TGTGCCAGCAGCCAAGTACTAGCGGACTACAATGAGCAGTTCTTC.

This clone showed up many times. This rearrangement joins TRBV5-1 to TRBJ1-1; 7 bases are a match to TRBD1. V shed 0 bases, J shed 6 bases, and the junction held 8 bases outside the gene matches. Looked up from germline, CDR1 is SGHRS and CDR2 is YFSETQ. The CDR3 has 15 amino acids. CDR3 in DNA: TGCGCCAGCAGCTTGGCGCAGGGGGGTATCGCTGAAGCTTTCTTT. As protein: CASSLAQGGIAEAFF.

The chain couples TRBV28 to TRBJ2-1; 13 bases map to TRBD2. Germline V gives CDR1 MDHEN, CDR2 SYDVKM. The CDR3 sequence is 16 residues long. V was pared by 5 bases and J by 8 bases, with 9 bases of the junction left unmatched. The CDR3 bases are TGTGCCAGCAGTGAGACCGGGACTAGCGGGATCGATGAGCAGTTCTTC. This encodes CASSETGTSGIDEQFF. Full variable domain (outside the CDR3, taken from reference TRBV28 and TRBJ2-1): DVKVTQSSRYLVKRTGEKVFLECVQDMDHENMFWYRQDPGLGLRLIYFSYDVKMKEKGDIPEGYSVSREKKERFSLILESASTNQTSMYLCASSETGTSGIDEQFFGPGTRLTVL.

V is TRBV4-3 and J is TRBJ2-5; a weak D match, TRBD1 (6 bases). Looked up from germline, CDR1 is LGHNA and CDR2 is YSLEER. This CDR3 is 16 amino acids long. Trimming shortened V by 0 bases and J by 4 bases, and 15 bases separated the two germline ends. CDR3 protein: CASSQDHRAQRETQYF. In DNA form, the CDR3 reads TGCGCCAGCAGCCAAGATCACAGGGCACAGAGAGAGACCCAGTACTTC.

The rearrangement joins TRBV28 to TRBJ1-3, with no clear D. The CDR3 consists of 16 residues. Germline V gene data show CDR1 as MDHEN and CDR2 as SYDVKM. Trimming took 6 bases from V and 4 from J, leaving 19 bases between them. CDR3 amino acids: CASSSGGVLGGNTIYF. CDR3 DNA sequence: TGTGCCAGCAGCTCCGGCGGGGTATTGGGAGGAAACACCATATATTTT.

V gene TRBV3-1 (or the pseudogene TRBV3-2) combines with J gene TRBJ2-3; a weak D match, TRBD2 (6 bases). The CDR3 runs 20 residues. The germline V gene has CDR1 LGHDT and CDR2 YNNKEL (reference sequence). Trimming took 5 bases from V and 0 from J, leaving 27 bases between them. The CDR3 DNA sequence: TGTGCCAGCAGCTTCAGAAGATACGTGGGGACTGCCGGAAGCACAGATACGCAGTATTTT. Its translation is CASSFRRYVGTAGSTDTQYF.

The chain uses TRBV6-5 and TRBJ2-7; 8 bases map to TRBD2. Germline CDR1 and CDR2: MNHEY and SVGAGI. V shed 7 bases, J shed 0 bases, and the junction held 8 bases outside the gene matches. The CDR3 has 15 amino acids. The CDR3 nucleotides are TGTGCCAGCATCCTGACTAGCGCCTTCTCCTACGAGCAGTACTTC. Encoded protein: CASILTSAFSYEQYF.

This chain connects TRBV6-6 to TRBJ2-5; 9 bases are shared with TRBD1. Trimming removed 5 bases from V and 4 bases from J; junction bases left unmatched: 5. Germline assignment: CDR1 MNHNY and CDR2 SVGAGI (reference sequence). This CDR3 spans 14 amino acids. The CDR3 reads CASSNWGQGETQYF. The CDR3 bases are TGTGCCAGCAGTAACTGGGGACAGGGAGAGACCCAGTACTTC.

CDR3 DNA sequence: TGTGCCAGCAGCTTCACGACTAGCGGGTCCTACGAGCAGTACTTC. Translating it yields CASSFTTSGSYEQYF. The chain uses TRBV5-8 and TRBJ2-7; 10 nucleotides align to TRBD2. V shed 2 bases and J 1 base; nucleotides not matched to a gene: 3. The CDR3 is 15 amino acids. CDR1 and CDR2 (germline): SGHTS, YDEGEE.

The V call is TRBV5-6, the J call TRBJ2-3; 11 nucleotides match TRBD1. The junction had 8 bases not matched to a gene; V was cut back by 0 bases and J by 5 bases. The CDR3 sequence is 17 residues long. CDR1 and CDR2 from the germline V gene are SGHDT and YYEEEE. Here the CDR3 DNA reads TGTGCCAGCAGCTTGGCCCGGGACAGGGGGTGGGAAGATACGCAGTATTTT. Translation gives CASSLARDRGWEDTQYF.

The chain combines TRBV19 with TRBJ2-5, with TRBD1 matching over 7 bases. After removal of 5 bases from V and 2 bases from J, the junction contained 5 bases not matched to a gene. The CDR3 is 14 amino acids. From germline, CDR1 is LNHDA and CDR2 SQIVND (reference sequence). In DNA form, the CDR3 reads TGTGCCAGTAGTGCGACGGGACAGCAAGAGACCCAGTACTTC. Residues: CASSATGQQETQYF.

The chain recombines TRBV5-1 with TRBJ1-1; TRBD1 matches at 11 bases. The germline V gene encodes CDR1 SGHRS and CDR2 YFSETQ. Germline trimming cut 2 bases from V and 2 bases from J; bases unmatched to any gene: 5. The CDR3 has 16 amino acids. The CDR3 DNA sequence: TGCGCCAGCAGCTTCCGGGACAGGGGGGTTAACACTGAAGCTTTCTTT. Translating gives CASSFRDRGVNTEAFF.

In DNA, the CDR3 is TGTGCCAGCAGCTTTGGGCCAGAAGCTTTCTTT. Translation gives CASSFGPEAFF. The chain recombines TRBV7-2 with TRBJ1-1; D uncertain. The germline gives CDR1 SGHTA, CDR2 FQGNSA. The CDR3 is made up of 11 amino acids. The ends were cut back, 3 bases at V and 8 bases at J, with 7 bases in the middle.

The chain couples TRBV19 to TRBJ2-1; TRBD1 aligns across 7 bases. The CDR3 consists of 14 residues. The V gene end was trimmed by 5 bases and the J gene end by 10 bases; junction bases not matched to a gene: 11. Germline V lookup: CDR1 LNHDA, CDR2 SQIVND (reference sequence). The CDR3 reads CASSGQVLGREQFF. DNA of the CDR3: TGTGCCAGTAGTGGACAGGTTCTTGGGCGGGAGCAGTTCTTC.